The clone carrying this T cell receptor beta chain was seen a single time. The V gene's germline CDR1 is KGHSH and CDR2 LQKENI. This CDR3 has 13 residues. The junction had 7 bases not matched to a gene; V was cut back by 4 bases and J by 7 bases. Methods used by the authors: Reference gene primer amplification gave nucleated cell count estimates. Some clones are missing from TCRdb's copy, which holds only in-frame ones; the method was immunoSEQ multiplex PCR. V and J calls and clone size are copied from that table; D and trimming were computed from the DNA. The repertoire consists of 60,000 to 65,000 clones, with roughly two thirds occurring once and the leading ten covering around 4.8%. The sample belongs to a study of blood T cell repertoires in COVID-19.

This chain connects TRBV18 to TRBJ2-7, with 7 bases aligning to TRBD1. The specimen was peripheral blood. The receptor's source is a woman between 65 and 79 years old with COVID-19, enrolled during active disease. CDR3 nucleotide sequence: TGTGCCAGCTCACTGGGACAGAGCCAGGAGCAGTACTTC. The encoded protein is CASSLGQSQEQYF. Combining the CDR3 with reference TRBV18 and TRBJ2-7 gives the whole variable domain NAGVMQNPRHLVRRRGQEARLRCSPMKGHSHVYWYRQLPEEGLKFMVYLQKENIIDESGMPKERFSAEFPKEGPSILRIQQVVRGDSAAYFCASSLGQSQEQYFGPGTRLTVT.